The 14 T cell receptor beta chains given below trace back to one sample, sequenced in a study of OX40 agonist ivuxolimab in advanced cancers. Profiling relied on immunoSEQ multiplex PCR, and the TCRdb table lists in-frame clones only, not all of them. Of 91,000 or so clones detected, 70% to 90% appear once; the ten largest clones hold roughly 2.1%. Sequenced material: CD4+ or CD8+ T cells sorted from blood, taken in a trial of the OX40 agonist ivuxolimab. These receptors came from an adult with an advanced solid tumor such as melanoma, head and neck, liver or kidney cancer.

The chain employs TRBV21-1 and TRBJ2-5; the table gives TRBD1 as D, unverified against the DNA. TRBV21-1 is an annotated pseudogene. The CDR3 is 12 amino acids. Written as DNA, the CDR3 is TGTGCCAGCACCTGCAGGGCGGAGACCCAGTACTTC. It yields the protein CASTCRAETQYF.

The rearrangement uses TRBV4-1 and TRBJ2-3; the D is unclear. Between the trimmed V and J ends, which lost 0 bases and 3 bases, there was a span of 4 bases. The CDR3 runs to 13 residues. Germline CDR1 reads MGHRA; CDR2 reads YSYEKL. This chain's CDR3 is CASSQERTDTQYF. The CDR3 nucleotides are TGCGCCAGCAGCCAAGAGAGGACAGATACGCAGTATTTT.

The chain is built from TRBV7-9 and TRBJ2-5, with 8 bases matching TRBD2. V was pared by 4 bases and J by 5 bases, with 9 bases of the junction left unmatched. This CDR3 spans 15 amino acids. Germline assignment: CDR1 SEHNR and CDR2 FQNEAQ (reference sequence). The CDR3 region is CASSSIGGVSETQYF. The CDR3 nucleotides are TGTGCCAGCAGCTCAATCGGGGGGGTCTCCGAGACCCAGTACTTC.

The chain joins TRBV14 to TRBJ2-2; D is uncertain. Germline V lookup: CDR1 SGHDN, CDR2 FVKESK. V lost 1 base and J 2 bases, leaving 11 bases between the germline ends. This CDR3 has 16 amino acids. As DNA, the CDR3 is TGTGCCAGCAGCCAAGCTAGACTCCTAAACACCGGGGAGCTGTTTTTT. It specifies CASSQARLLNTGELFF.

V gene TRBV11-2 combines with J gene TRBJ1-1; D call uncertain. This CDR3 spans 15 amino acids. Germline assignment: CDR1 SGHAT and CDR2 FQNNGV. Trimming pared 2 bases from V and 4 bases from J, leaving 14 bases between. CDR3 sequence: CASSLRVGSGTEAFF. The DNA for the CDR3 is TGTGCCAGCAGCTTACGTGTAGGGTCGGGCACTGAAGCTTTCTTT. The entire variable domain, with the rest obtained from reference TRBV11-2 and TRBJ1-1, is as follows: EAGVAQSPRYKIIEKRQSVAFWCNPISGHATLYWYQQILGQGPKLLIQFQNNGVVDDSQLPKDRFSAERLKGVDSTLKIQPAKLEDSAVYLCASSLRVGSGTEAFFGQGTRLTVV.

The chain carries TRBV7-9 and TRBJ1-1; weak D call: TRBD1 (5 bases). Germline CDR1 is SEHNR and CDR2 is FQNEAQ (reference sequence). Trimming took off 0 bases at V and 2 bases at J, with 10 bases between the two ends. The length of the CDR3 is 15 residues. The CDR3 sequence: CASSLAGVRNTEAFF. The CDR3 bases are TGTGCCAGCAGCTTAGCGGGGGTAAGAAACACTGAAGCTTTCTTT.

The CDR3 reads CSASAETQYF. For the CDR3, the DNA is TGCAGTGCTAGTGCCGAGACCCAGTACTTC. The rearrangement uses TRBV20-1 and TRBJ2-5, with D hard to call. Germline V lookup: CDR1 DFQATT, CDR2 SNEGSKA (reference sequence). Trimming took off 3 bases at V and 5 bases at J, with 4 bases between the two ends. The CDR3 runs 10 residues.

This chain uses TRBV25-1 with TRBJ2-3; D uncertain. Germline V CDR1 and CDR2: MGHDK, SYGVNS. The CDR3 spans 14 residues. With 1 base removed from V and 5 bases from J, the gap between germline ends came to 10 bases. This chain's CDR3 is CASSELSFEDTQYF. The DNA of the CDR3 is TGTGCCAGCAGTGAATTAAGTTTTGAAGATACGCAGTATTTT.

The V gene is TRBV27, the J gene TRBJ2-7; 7 bases match TRBD2. V gave up 0 bases and J gave up 2 bases; unmatched junction bases: 4. Germline lookup yields CDR1 MNHEY and CDR2 SMNVEV (reference sequence). The CDR3 spans 15 residues. The CDR3 nucleotides are TGTGCCAGCAGTTTATCCCCTAGCGGTACCTACGAGCAGTACTTC. Its protein is CASSLSPSGTYEQYF.

The chain links TRBV30 to TRBJ2-5; a possible D gene is TRBD2 (7 bases). The CDR3 length is 14 residues. Trimming left V 0 bases short and J 5 bases short, with 13 bases between. Germline loops: CDR1 GTSNPN, CDR2 SVGIG (reference sequence). CDR3 nucleotides: TGTGCCTGGAGTGTGGGGGGGCTGATGGAGACCCAGTACTTC. Its translation is CAWSVGGLMETQYF.

V is TRBV18 and J is TRBJ2-7; 7 nucleotides line up with TRBD1. J lost 2 bases, V lost 6 bases, and 1 base had no gene match. There are 12 residues in the CDR3. Per germline, CDR1 KGHSH and CDR2 LQKENI. CDR3 protein: CASSGQTYEQYF. CDR3 sequence (DNA): TGTGCCAGCTCGGGACAGACCTACGAGCAGTACTTC.

V is TRBV15 and J is TRBJ2-7; 7 bases are a match to TRBD1. The germline V gene has CDR1 LNHNV and CDR2 YYDKDF (reference sequence). This CDR3 has 12 amino acids. The V gene end was trimmed by 4 bases and the J gene end by 6 bases; junction bases not matched to a gene: 3. Here the CDR3 DNA reads TGTGCCACCAGCAAGGACAGGTTCGAGCAGTACTTC. Protein product: CATSKDRFEQYF.

The V gene is TRBV27, the J gene TRBJ2-1; no definite D call. Per germline, CDR1 MNHEY and CDR2 SMNVEV (reference sequence). With 2 bases removed from V and 4 bases from J, the gap between germline ends came to 15 bases. The CDR3 is made up of 16 amino acids. The CDR3 DNA is TGTGCCAGCAGTTTAGGTTCGACATGGGGATACAATGAGCAGTTCTTC. Amino acid sequence: CASSLGSTWGYNEQFF.

This clone was counted between two and nine times. V is TRBV19 and J is TRBJ1-5; no firm D call. The V end was cut by 10 bases, the J end by 0 bases, with 13 bases between. Looked up from germline, CDR1 is LNHDA and CDR2 is SQIVND (reference sequence). The CDR3 consists of 14 residues. The DNA for the CDR3 is TGTGCCACAGGAAGGCAGAATAGCAATCAGCCCCAGCATTTT. This sequence encodes CATGRQNSNQPQHF.